This T cell receptor (beta chain) was found in a study of T cell responses to AZD1222 COVID-19 vaccine (dated by TCRdb to the early 2020s). General notes on the study: Because spike-specific TCR depth and breadth did not differ between the two schedules, AZD1222 recipients who got a second dose at roughly 4 weeks were pooled with those who got a second dose at roughly 12 weeks. Enrollment into the trials was organized by age into subgroups of 18-55, 56-69 and 70-plus years, and those subgroups contained approximately 150, 30 and 60 TCR-sequenced participants, respectively. TCR sequencing covered more than 230 trial participants: 200 to 220 given two doses of AZD1222 and 26 given two doses of MenACWY control vaccine.

As for this clone: Its antigen has not been determined. No much larger clone exists at a distance of one base, and base qualities are not known.

Reading the label with the study, this specimen's time point is: baseline before first vaccination. Vaccinee samples were obtained from the UK trials COV001 and COV002, which included a single-blind randomized controlled phase 2/3 trial of AZD1222 (ChAdOx1 nCoV-19) in healthy adults. For TCRbeta chain sequencing, PBMC samples from trial participants were taken at day 0 and at day 28 after the second dose. The CDR1 and CDR2 encoded by the germline V gene (reference sequence) are SEHNR and FQNEAQ. V has 5 bases trimmed and J has 7 bases trimmed; junction bases matching no gene number 11. Inclusive of the bounding cysteine and phenylalanine, the CDR3 is 15 residues long. The CDR3 DNA has 45 bases and is translated from base 1. The CDR3 regions of human TCRbeta chains were analyzed by immunosequencing. The original pipeline was this. Repertoire TCRs were checked for matches against a reference library of SARS-CoV-2-specific TCRs that had been generated using the MIRA antigen-specificity platform. Breadth was defined as the fraction of unique TCRs that were SARS-CoV-2-associated. Depth was defined as the fraction of total T cells that were SARS-CoV-2-associated. Using the MIRA data, each spike-specific TCR was mapped to the spike region that the TCR reacts to and placed in a CD4 or CD8 class. Log10-transformed breadth and depth values were compared by one-way ANOVA with Sidak's multiple comparisons tests. The immuneACCESS repertoire file appears here via TCRdb, limited to in-frame rearrangements. These files lack a portion of the clones; in checked studies, under half of the deficit traces to unresolved V genes, and the cause of the others is not known. That table gives V, J and clone size, and the DNA gave D and trimming. The sample yields roughly 130,000 clones; about 91% were counted once. Around 1.5% of the sample is taken by the ten largest.

Points the paper makes about the study in general: Reportedly, almost half of the unique spike-specific TCRs recognized epitopes lying outside the regions that are mutated in the B.1.351 and B.1.1.7 variants. CD4 TCRs associated with the vaccine covered the entire spike protein, and the dominant responses were in regions 160-218 and 743-854. Conclusions about previously exposed vaccinees were limited because only six AZD1222 recipients were SARS-CoV-2 seropositive at baseline. Most participants were white British and females outnumbered males, and the authors suggested that clonal diversity may have been underestimated. After two AZD1222 doses, both the breadth and the depth of spike-specific TCRs were significantly higher than at day 0 and than in MenACWY recipients. Because no day 14 peak-response samples were available, repertoires were characterized only after the peak T cell response. The 56-69-year group was small, and its depth increase did not reach significance, likely because of low power.

Sequencing used peripheral blood, obtained on day 0 of AZD1222 vaccination. This TCR came from an adult in good health. The receptor chain draws on TRBV7-9 and TRBJ2-1, with TRBD1 matching 7 junction bases. Here is the DNA: TGTGCCAGCAGCGTAGACAGGGTGGTTTCGAATGAGCAGTTCTTC. Its translation reads: CASSVDRVVSNEQFF.